In its sample, the clone carrying this TCR beta chain was seen many times. The data originate from a study of CD8 T cells in ankylosing spondylitis. Germline CDR1 and CDR2: SEHNR and FQNEAQ (reference sequence). The CDR3 has 15 residues. The ends were cut back, 4 bases at V and 5 bases at J, with 12 bases in the middle. In TCRdb, the 5' RACE reads were re-called with MiXCR into one record per CDR3 protein. This table holds around 230,000 distinct CDR3 sequences, roughly 8.2% found once. Sequenced sample: blood, either unsorted or a sorted T cell fraction (not recorded which). The source is a female donor with ankylosing spondylitis or in good health (not recorded which). This chain links TRBV7-9 with TRBJ1-6; maybe TRBD1 (6 bases). In nucleotides, the CDR3 is TGTGCCAGCAGCTCCGCTCAGGGGAATAATTCACCCCTCCACTTT. This gives the protein CASSSAQGNNSPLHF.